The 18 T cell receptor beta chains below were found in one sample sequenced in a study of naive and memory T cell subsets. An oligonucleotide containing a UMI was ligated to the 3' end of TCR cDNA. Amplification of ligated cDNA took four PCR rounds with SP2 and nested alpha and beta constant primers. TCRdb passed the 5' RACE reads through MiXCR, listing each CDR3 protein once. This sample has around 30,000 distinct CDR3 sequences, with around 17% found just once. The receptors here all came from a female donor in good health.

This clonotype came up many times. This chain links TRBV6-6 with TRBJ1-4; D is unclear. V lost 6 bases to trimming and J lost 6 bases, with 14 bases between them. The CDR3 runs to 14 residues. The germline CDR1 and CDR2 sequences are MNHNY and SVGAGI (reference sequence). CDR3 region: CASRVMMGDEKLFF. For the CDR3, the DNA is TGTGCCAGCAGGGTGATGATGGGTGATGAAAAACTGTTTTTT.

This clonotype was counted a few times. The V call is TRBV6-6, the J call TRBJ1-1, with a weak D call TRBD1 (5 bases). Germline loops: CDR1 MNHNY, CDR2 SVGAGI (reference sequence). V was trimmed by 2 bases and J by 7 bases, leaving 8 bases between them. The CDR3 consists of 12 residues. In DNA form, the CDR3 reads TGTGCCAGCAGTTACGGGGGACTTGAAGCTTTCTTT. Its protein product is CASSYGGLEAFF.

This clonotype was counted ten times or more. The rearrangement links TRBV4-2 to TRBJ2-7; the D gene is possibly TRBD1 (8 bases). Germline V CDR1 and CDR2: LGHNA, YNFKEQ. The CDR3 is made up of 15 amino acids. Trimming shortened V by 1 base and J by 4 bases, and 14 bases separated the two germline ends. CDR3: CASSQGEGQEYEQYF. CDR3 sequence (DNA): TGTGCCAGCAGCCAAGGGGAGGGACAGGAGTACGAGCAGTACTTC.

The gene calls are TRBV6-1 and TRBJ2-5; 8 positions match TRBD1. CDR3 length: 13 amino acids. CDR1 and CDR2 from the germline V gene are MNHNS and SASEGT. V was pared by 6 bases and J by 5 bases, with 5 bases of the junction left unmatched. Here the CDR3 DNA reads TGTGCCAGCAGCGAAACAGGGGGGGAGACCCAGTACTTC. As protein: CASSETGGETQYF.

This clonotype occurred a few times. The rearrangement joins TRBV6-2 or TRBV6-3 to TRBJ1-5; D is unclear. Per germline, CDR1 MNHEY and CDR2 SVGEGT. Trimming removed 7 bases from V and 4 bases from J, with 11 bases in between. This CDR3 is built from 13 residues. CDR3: CASTPDGNQPQHF. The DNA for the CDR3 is TGTGCCAGCACCCCGGACGGTAATCAGCCCCAGCATTTT.

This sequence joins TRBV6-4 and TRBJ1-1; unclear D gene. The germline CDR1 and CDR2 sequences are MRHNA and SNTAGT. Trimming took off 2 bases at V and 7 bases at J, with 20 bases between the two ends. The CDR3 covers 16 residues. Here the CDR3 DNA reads TGTGCCAGCAGTGACAGAGGGTTGGGGTTCTCCCTTGAAGCTTTCTTT. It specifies CASSDRGLGFSLEAFF.

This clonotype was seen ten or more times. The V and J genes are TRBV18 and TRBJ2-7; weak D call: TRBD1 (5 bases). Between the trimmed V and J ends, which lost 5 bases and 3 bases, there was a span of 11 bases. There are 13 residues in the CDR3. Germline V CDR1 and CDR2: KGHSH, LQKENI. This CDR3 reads CASSEGVDYEQYF. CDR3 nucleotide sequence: TGTGCCAGCTCAGAAGGGGTTGACTACGAGCAGTACTTC.

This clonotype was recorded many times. CDR3 DNA: TGCGCCAGCAGTGAGGCAAATCAGCCCCAGCATTTT. Its protein product is CASSEANQPQHF. The chain is built from TRBV10-1 and TRBJ1-5, with D uncertain. Looked up from germline, CDR1 is WNHNN and CDR2 is SYGVQD (reference sequence). The CDR3 sequence is 12 residues long. V lost 2 bases and J lost 4, with 3 bases in between.

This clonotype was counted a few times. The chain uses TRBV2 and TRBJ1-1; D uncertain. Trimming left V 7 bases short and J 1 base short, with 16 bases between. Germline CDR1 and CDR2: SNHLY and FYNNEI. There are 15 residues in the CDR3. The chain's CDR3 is CASNFVDRRNTEAFF. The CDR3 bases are TGTGCCAGCAATTTCGTGGACCGACGGAACACTGAAGCTTTCTTT.

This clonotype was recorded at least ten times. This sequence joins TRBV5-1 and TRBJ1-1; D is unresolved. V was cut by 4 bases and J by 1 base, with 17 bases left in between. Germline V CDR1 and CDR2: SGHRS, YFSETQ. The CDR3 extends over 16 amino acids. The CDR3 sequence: CASSPRLVGQNTEAFF. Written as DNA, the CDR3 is TGCGCCAGCAGCCCCCGGCTGGTGGGCCAGAACACTGAAGCTTTCTTT. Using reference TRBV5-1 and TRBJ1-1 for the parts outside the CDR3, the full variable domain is KAGVTQTPRYLIKTRGQQVTLSCSPISGHRSVSWYQQTPGQGLQFLFEYFSETQRNKGNFPGRFSGRQFSNSRSEMNVSTLELGDSALYLCASSPRLVGQNTEAFFGQGTRLTVV.

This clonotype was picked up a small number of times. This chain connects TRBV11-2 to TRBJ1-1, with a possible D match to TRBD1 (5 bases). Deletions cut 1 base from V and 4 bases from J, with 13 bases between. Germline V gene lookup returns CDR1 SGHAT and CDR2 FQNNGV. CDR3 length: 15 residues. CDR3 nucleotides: TGTGCCAGCAGCTTAGGTGCAGGGTCGGTCACTGAAGCTTTCTTT. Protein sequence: CASSLGAGSVTEAFF. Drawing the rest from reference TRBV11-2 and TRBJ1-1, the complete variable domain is EAGVAQSPRYKIIEKRQSVAFWCNPISGHATLYWYQQILGQGPKLLIQFQNNGVVDDSQLPKDRFSAERLKGVDSTLKIQPAKLEDSAVYLCASSLGAGSVTEAFFGQGTRLTVV.

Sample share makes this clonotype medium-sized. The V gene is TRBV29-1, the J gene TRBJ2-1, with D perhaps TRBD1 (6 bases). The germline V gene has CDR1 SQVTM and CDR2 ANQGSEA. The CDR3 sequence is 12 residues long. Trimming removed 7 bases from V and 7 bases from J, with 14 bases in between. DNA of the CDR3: TGCAGCGCAAGGGACACACCGAATGAGCAGTTCTTC. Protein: CSARDTPNEQFF.

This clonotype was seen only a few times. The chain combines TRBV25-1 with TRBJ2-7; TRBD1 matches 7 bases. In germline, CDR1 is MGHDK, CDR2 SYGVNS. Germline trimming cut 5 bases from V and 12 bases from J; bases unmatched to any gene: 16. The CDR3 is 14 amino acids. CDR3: CASSSTGAPVPRYF. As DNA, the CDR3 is TGTGCCAGCAGTTCCACAGGGGCCCCAGTCCCCAGGTACTTC.

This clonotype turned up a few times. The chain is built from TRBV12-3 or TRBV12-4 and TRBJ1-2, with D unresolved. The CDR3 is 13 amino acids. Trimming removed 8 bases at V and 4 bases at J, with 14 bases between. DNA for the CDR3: TGTGCCAGCCTCCCAGGACCCGGCTATGGCTACACCTTC. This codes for CASLPGPGYGYTF.

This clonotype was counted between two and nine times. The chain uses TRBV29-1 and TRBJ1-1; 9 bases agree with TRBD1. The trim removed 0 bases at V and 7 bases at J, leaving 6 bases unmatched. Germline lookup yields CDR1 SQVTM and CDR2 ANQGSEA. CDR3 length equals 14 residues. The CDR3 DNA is TGCAGCGTTGAAGATTCGGACAGGGGTTATGAAGCTTTCTTT. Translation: CSVEDSDRGYEAFF.

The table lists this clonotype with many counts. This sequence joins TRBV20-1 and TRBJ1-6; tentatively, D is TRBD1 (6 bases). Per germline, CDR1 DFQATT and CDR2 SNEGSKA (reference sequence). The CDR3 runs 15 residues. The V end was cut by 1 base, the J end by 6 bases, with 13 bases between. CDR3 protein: CSARGGGSGNSPLHF. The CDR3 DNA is TGCAGTGCTAGAGGGGGGGGCAGTGGTAATTCACCCCTCCACTTT.

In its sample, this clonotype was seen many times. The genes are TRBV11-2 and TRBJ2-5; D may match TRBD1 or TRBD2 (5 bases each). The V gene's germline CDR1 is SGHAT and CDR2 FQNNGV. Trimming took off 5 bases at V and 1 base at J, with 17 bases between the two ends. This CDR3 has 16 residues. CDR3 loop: CASSPPEGLLQETQYF. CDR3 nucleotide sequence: TGTGCCAGCAGCCCGCCCGAGGGGCTACTCCAAGAGACCCAGTACTTC.

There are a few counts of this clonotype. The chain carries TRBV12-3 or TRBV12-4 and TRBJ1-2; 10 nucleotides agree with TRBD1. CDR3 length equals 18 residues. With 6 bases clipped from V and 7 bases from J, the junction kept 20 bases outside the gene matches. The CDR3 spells CASSDQGTGEVSGSGYTF. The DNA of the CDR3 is TGTGCCAGCAGCGACCAAGGGACAGGGGAGGTGAGCGGCAGTGGCTACACCTTC.